This T cell receptor beta chain emerged from a study of T-cell memory formation after mild COVID-19. J lost 1 base, V lost 2 bases, and 7 bases had no gene match. CDR3 length: 16 residues. Study-wide results and caveats: Memory from before infection featured some responding clones, which suggests cross-reactive memory joined. Whereas later expanders leaned CD4+, clones contracting day 15 to 85 showed a balanced CD4/CD8 makeup.

For this clonotype: What it recognizes is unknown.

Sample barcodes and UMIs were carried by the TCR alpha and TCR beta cDNA libraries that 5'RACE generated with constant-segment primers. From the 5' RACE reads, TCRdb called clonotypes with MiXCR, one entry per CDR3 protein. This table has 450,000 or so distinct CDR3 sequences, 25% appearing once. The source material was PBMCs or a T cell subset sorted from them (not recorded which). This chain links TRBV12-3 or TRBV12-4 with TRBJ1-1, with 7 bases aligning to TRBD1. This receptor was obtained from an adult woman who had mild COVID-19 (a few samples of this study predate the infection). Cell type and time point are not known. The CDR3 sequence is CASSLPRQGGNTEAFF. The CDR3 DNA sequence: TGTGCCAGCAGTTTACCCCGACAGGGCGGGAACACTGAAGCTTTCTTT.